A selection of T cell receptor beta chains follows, all from one sample in a study of Graves' ophthalmopathy and Graves' hyperthyroidism. TCRdb recomputed calls from the multiplex PCR reads with MiXCR, one row per CDR3 protein. The sample lists hundreds of thousands of distinct CDR3 sequences; approximately 21% were seen once. What was sequenced was peripheral blood. These receptor sequences come from a woman aged 18-29 years with stable Graves' hyperthyroidism. Some clones in this sample may be carry-over from other donors' samples. Both conserved end residues are part of each CDR3. The D gene is left open where the match is weak. Size tells how often a clone was seen (once, few, many) or the class of an expanded clone, and some rows leave it out.

J: TRBJ1-2; size: few; D: TRBD1; V: TRBV5-1; DNA: TGCGCCAGCAGCCGGGGACAGGAGAACTATGGCTACACCTTC; CDR3: CASSRGQENYGYTF
J: TRBJ1-1; size: many; D: -; V: TRBV6-1; DNA: TGTGCCAGCAGTGTTCGGACACTCCTTCTAGAAGCTTTCTTT; CDR3: CASSVRTLLLEAFF
J: TRBJ2-5; size: many; D: -; V: TRBV2; DNA: TGTGCCAGCAGTGAATTAGCCACTTCCGAGGAGACCCAGTACTTC; CDR3: CASSELATSEETQYF
J: TRBJ1-5; size: few; D: -; V: TRBV19; DNA: TGTGCCAGTAGTAGGCTCGCCGCGACAGGTATCCATCAGCCCCAGCATTTT; CDR3: CASSRLAATGIHQPQHF
J: TRBJ1-6; size: -; D: TRBD1; V: TRBV30; DNA: TGTGCCTGGACCGGGAGGACAGGGCTCGGATCACCCCTCCACTTT; CDR3: CAWTGRTGLGSPLHF
J: TRBJ1-5; size: many; D: -; V: TRBV6-2/TRBV6-3; DNA: TGTGCCAGCACCGGACGGCCGACCTATCAGCCCCAGCATTTT; CDR3: CASTGRPTYQPQHF
J: TRBJ1-1; size: many; D: -; V: TRBV15; DNA: TGTGCCACCAGCAGAGGGACAACTGAAGCTTTCTTT; CDR3: CATSRGTTEAFF
J: TRBJ2-7; size: -; D: -; V: TRBV10-3; DNA: TGTGCCCCGTTCGGGTACGAGCAGTACTTC; CDR3: CAPFGYEQYF
J: TRBJ1-6; size: -; D: -; V: TRBV20-1; DNA: TGCAGTGCCGGGGCGAGGGGAAATAATTCACCCCTCCACTTT; CDR3: CSAGARGNNSPLHF
J: TRBJ2-5; size: many; D: -; V: TRBV12-3/TRBV12-4; DNA: TGTGCCAGCAGTCCCCGCGGGGCAGAACAAGAGACCCAGTACTTC; CDR3: CASSPRGAEQETQYF
J: TRBJ2-2; size: -; D: -; V: TRBV11-1; DNA: TGTGCCAGCAGCCCTATGGCACAGGAGAACACCGGGGAGCTGTTTTTT; CDR3: CASSPMAQENTGELFF
J: TRBJ1-1; size: -; D: -; V: TRBV20-1; DNA: TGCAGTGCTAGTGTTGAGGCCACTGAAGCTTTCTTT; CDR3: CSASVEATEAFF
J: TRBJ1-6; size: many; D: -; V: TRBV4-2; DNA: TGTGCCAGCAGCCAAGTGCTGGGGGCGGATTCACCCCTCCACTTT; CDR3: CASSQVLGADSPLHF
J: TRBJ2-3; size: many; D: -; V: TRBV12-3/TRBV12-4; DNA: TGTGCCAGCAGCCCCATAAGGACGCCTCACACAGATACGCAGTATTTT; CDR3: CASSPIRTPHTDTQYF
J: TRBJ1-2; size: many; D: -; V: TRBV6-5; DNA: TGTGCCAGCAGTTACTCTCTGGGTGAGCCAGGGGATGGCTACACCTTC; CDR3: CASSYSLGEPGDGYTF
J: TRBJ2-7; size: many; D: -; V: TRBV11-3; DNA: TGTGCCAGCAGCCTCCCAGGACGGGAATACGAGCAGTACTTC; CDR3: CASSLPGREYEQYF
J: TRBJ2-2; size: -; D: TRBD2; V: TRBV11-2; DNA: TGTGCCAGCAGCTTAGACCCCGGGACTAGGCCTCCGTTT; CDR3: CASSLDPGTRPPF
J: TRBJ1-1; size: once; D: -; V: TRBV28; DNA: TGTGCCAGCAGTTTCCCCCTCCTTGTCGACAGGCACACTGAAGCTTTCTTT; CDR3: CASSFPLLVDRHTEAFF
J: TRBJ1-2; size: -; D: TRBD1; V: TRBV18; DNA: TGTGCCAGCTCACCCACTGACAGGGGGACTTCCCTTAACTATGGCTACACCTTC; CDR3: CASSPTDRGTSLNYGYTF
J: TRBJ2-1; size: few; D: -; V: TRBV28; DNA: TGTGCCAGCAGTTTTCAGGAGGGAGTCATGGGGAATGAGCAGTTCTTC; CDR3: CASSFQEGVMGNEQFF
J: TRBJ2-6; size: -; D: TRBD2; V: TRBV29-1; DNA: TGCAGCGTTGCCAGGGCAGCGGGGGATCCTGGGGCCAACGTCCTGACTTTC; CDR3: CSVARAAGDPGANVLTF
J: TRBJ1-2; size: many; D: -; V: TRBV7-2; DNA: TGTGCCAGCAGCTCCCGGGAGAGTTCAGGGGTTGGTGGCTACACCTTC; CDR3: CASSSRESSGVGGYTF
J: TRBJ2-5; size: many; D: TRBD2; V: TRBV6-1; DNA: TGTGCCAGCAGTGAATTAGCGGGAGGACTAGAGACCCAGTACTTC; CDR3: CASSELAGGLETQYF
J: TRBJ1-2; size: many; D: -; V: TRBV11-2; DNA: TGTGCCAGCACCATGAGCGGAAACTATGGCTACACCTTC; CDR3: CASTMSGNYGYTF
J: TRBJ2-7; size: -; D: -; V: TRBV6-2/TRBV6-3; DNA: TGTGCCAGCAGTTACAGCACCGGGACACACTACGAGCAGTACTTC; CDR3: CASSYSTGTHYEQYF
J: TRBJ2-7; size: many; D: TRBD1; V: TRBV19; DNA: TGTGCCAGTAGTACTAGACAGGGGGCAAGCCCCTACGAGCAGTACTTC; CDR3: CASSTRQGASPYEQYF
J: TRBJ1-5; size: many; D: -; V: TRBV27; DNA: TGTGCCAGCAGAGATTCAGGGGCGAATCAGCCCCAGCATTTT; CDR3: CASRDSGANQPQHF
J: TRBJ2-2; size: many; D: TRBD1; V: TRBV24-1; DNA: TGTGCCACCAGTGATGCCGACAGGGACACCGGGGAGCTGTTTTTT; CDR3: CATSDADRDTGELFF
J: TRBJ2-5; size: many; D: TRBD2; V: TRBV7-8; DNA: TGTGCCAGCAGCCAGTACTCAGGGAGGGAAGAGACCCAGTACTTC; CDR3: CASSQYSGREETQYF
J: TRBJ2-7; size: many; D: TRBD2; V: TRBV20-1; DNA: TGCAGTGGGGAGGGGTGGGGGAGTGGAGAGCAGTACTTC; CDR3: CSGEGWGSGEQYF
J: TRBJ2-7; size: -; D: -; V: TRBV6-1; DNA: TGTGCCAGCTGGGGGGCAGGACCTCCCTACGAGCAGTACTTC; CDR3: CASWGAGPPYEQYF
J: TRBJ1-1; size: once; D: -; V: TRBV7-6; DNA: TGTGCCAGCAGCTTAGGGGTGGGATGGACCACTGAAGCTTTCTTT; CDR3: CASSLGVGWTTEAFF
J: TRBJ1-5; size: -; D: -; V: TRBV7-2; DNA: TGTGCCAGCAGCTTGGGGACGCTGGGGGGGCCCCAGCATTTT; CDR3: CASSLGTLGGPQHF
J: TRBJ2-7; size: -; D: -; V: TRBV29-1; DNA: TGCAGCGCCCCGGGAGAGCAGTACTTC; CDR3: CSAPGEQYF
J: TRBJ2-7; size: many; D: -; V: TRBV28; DNA: TGTGCCAGCAGTACGAGGTCACAGGGATCCTACGAGCAGTACTTC; CDR3: CASSTRSQGSYEQYF
J: TRBJ1-2; size: few; D: -; V: TRBV6-2/TRBV6-3; DNA: TGTGCCAGCAGTTACGGTCCAGGGTGGATGGCTAACTATGGCTACACCTTC; CDR3: CASSYGPGWMANYGYTF
J: TRBJ1-1; size: many; D: -; V: TRBV30; DNA: TGTGCCTGGAATCCCGGGCCGAACACTGAAGCTTTCTTT; CDR3: CAWNPGPNTEAFF
J: TRBJ1-1; size: -; D: -; V: TRBV6-5; DNA: TGTGCCAGCAGTTTACTAGGAAACCCTGACGCTTTCTTT; CDR3: CASSLLGNPDAFF
J: TRBJ1-1; size: -; D: -; V: TRBV7-8; DNA: TGTGCCAGCAGCTCCAATAGGTTACCGGGACGGAACACTGAAGCTTTCTTT; CDR3: CASSSNRLPGRNTEAFF
J: TRBJ2-5; size: many; D: -; V: TRBV11-1; DNA: TGTGCCAGCAGCTCCACCGGCAGAGTACAAGAGACCCAGTACTTC; CDR3: CASSSTGRVQETQYF
J: TRBJ2-2; size: many; D: TRBD2; V: TRBV11-2; DNA: TGTGCCAGCAGCCAGGGTATGGGGCGGGAGAGGAACACCGGGGAGCTGTTTTTT; CDR3: CASSQGMGRERNTGELFF